What follows describes a single T cell receptor beta chain. Its specificity is not known. From germline, CDR1 is SEHNR and CDR2 FQNEAQ (reference sequence). This CDR3 has 18 amino acids. V lost 5 bases, J lost 4 bases, and 24 bases lay in between. The entry originates in a study of OX40 agonist ivuxolimab in advanced cancers. Study in general: Antecedent anti-PD-1, anti-PD-L1 or anti-CTLA-4 therapy was permissible, with roughly 40% having received some.

Produced via immunoSEQ multiplex PCR; TCRdb's table is partial and in-frame only. The sample shows 50,000 to 75,000 clones, roughly nine tenths of them seen only once. The study, taken as a whole, reports: Among T cells, CD8+ cells averaged more expanded clones than CD4+ cells.

The sequences come from CD4+ or CD8+ T cells sorted from blood, collected in a trial of the OX40 agonist ivuxolimab. This chain links TRBV7-9 with TRBJ2-1; D perhaps matches TRBD2 (7 bases). The TCR sequence derives from an adult with an advanced solid tumor such as melanoma, head and neck, liver or kidney cancer. This chain's CDR3 is CASSPEQGLAGLYNEQFF. In DNA, the CDR3 is TGTGCCAGCAGCCCCGAACAGGGATTAGCGGGTCTTTACAATGAGCAGTTCTTC.